Below, 8 T cell receptor beta chains from the same sample are listed, as sequenced in a study of blood T cell repertoires in COVID-19. TCRdb's table, derived via immunoSEQ multiplex PCR, lists solely in-frame clones and lacks some. The repertoire holds approximately 400,000 clones, roughly 88% seen once, with roughly 13% in the top ten. Sequencing used peripheral blood. Source of these receptors: a woman between 45 and 65 years old with COVID-19, enrolled during active disease.

The chain has TRBV19 and TRBJ1-2; possible D gene TRBD1, 5 bases. V dropped 1 base and J dropped 3 bases, with 12 bases sitting between them. This CDR3 comprises 15 residues. Germline assignment: CDR1 LNHDA and CDR2 SQIVND (reference sequence). The chain's CDR3 is CASSIGTGHHYGYTF. Written as DNA, the CDR3 is TGTGCCAGTAGTATAGGCACCGGACACCACTATGGCTACACCTTC.

The V gene is TRBV19, the J gene TRBJ2-2; TRBD1 is a possible D gene (5 bases). Germline loops: CDR1 LNHDA, CDR2 SQIVND (reference sequence). Trimming left V 5 bases short and J 0 bases short, with 13 bases between. The CDR3 is made up of 16 amino acids. The CDR3, as DNA: TGTGCCAGTAGTCCGCGACGGACAACGAACACCGGGGAGCTGTTTTTT. This translates into CASSPRRTTNTGELFF.

The chain recombines TRBV7-6 with TRBJ1-1, with a weak D call TRBD1 (6 bases). Trimming pared 5 bases from V and 5 bases from J, leaving 15 bases between. Germline V gene data show CDR1 as SGHVS and CDR2 as FNYEAQ. This CDR3 has 14 residues. CDR3 region: CASSPAKGETEAFF. In nucleotides, the CDR3 is TGTGCCAGCAGCCCCGCGAAGGGGGAAACTGAAGCTTTCTTT.

This clone has more than one count but fewer than ten. The genes are TRBV7-2 and TRBJ2-5; weak D call: TRBD2 (5 bases). Trimming cost V 5 bases and J 2 bases, with 15 bases left between them. Germline CDR1 SGHTA, CDR2 FQGNSA. This CDR3 spans 15 amino acids. The CDR3 DNA reads as TGTGCCAGCAGCCTCGTTGTAGCGCTTCAAGAGACCCAGTACTTC. Translation: CASSLVVALQETQYF.

This chain joins TRBV12-5 and TRBJ1-3, with a weak D call TRBD1 (6 bases). The CDR3 sequence is 19 residues long. Germline V gives CDR1 LGHNT, CDR2 FRNRAP. V was clipped by 1 base and J by 0 bases, with 19 bases between them. In nucleotides, the CDR3 is TGTGCTAGTGGTTTGGCTCCCGGGGGGGCCAGCGCCTCTGGAAACACCATATATTTT. It translates to CASGLAPGGASASGNTIYF. Full variable domain (rest looked up from reference TRBV12-5 and TRBJ1-3): DARVTQTPRHKVTEMGQEVTMRCQPILGHNTVFWYRQTMMQGLELLAYFRNRAPLDDSGMPKDRFSAEMPDATLATLKIQPSEPRDSAVYFCASGLAPGGASASGNTIYFGEGSWLTVV.

This rearrangement joins TRBV9 to TRBJ1-3; TRBD1 agrees at 8 bases. V lost 0 bases, J lost 4 bases, and 6 bases stayed unmatched. This CDR3 is 16 amino acids long. From germline, CDR1 is SGDLS and CDR2 YYNGEE. The CDR3 region is CASSVETGAGGNTIYF. In DNA, the CDR3 is TGTGCCAGCAGCGTAGAGACAGGGGCGGGAGGAAACACCATATATTTT.

The chain joins TRBV6-1 to TRBJ2-5; 10 nucleotides align to TRBD2. Per the germline V gene, CDR1 is MNHNS and CDR2 is SASEGT. The V and J ends lost 3 bases and 3 bases, in that order; junction bases with no gene match: 4. The CDR3 runs to 15 residues. CDR3 coding DNA: TGTGCCAGCAGTGAGTGGCTAGCGGGGGAAGAGACCCAGTACTTC. Amino acids: CASSEWLAGEETQYF.

This clone was picked up a small number of times. The genes are TRBV28 and TRBJ1-2, with TRBD1 matching over 8 bases. This CDR3 comprises 16 residues. V was pared by 1 base and J by 3 bases, with 7 bases of the junction left unmatched. Germline V gene data show CDR1 as MDHEN and CDR2 as SYDVKM. DNA for the CDR3: TGTGCCAGCAGTTTATCCTTCGGACAGGGAGACTATGGCTACACCTTC. This encodes CASSLSFGQGDYGYTF.